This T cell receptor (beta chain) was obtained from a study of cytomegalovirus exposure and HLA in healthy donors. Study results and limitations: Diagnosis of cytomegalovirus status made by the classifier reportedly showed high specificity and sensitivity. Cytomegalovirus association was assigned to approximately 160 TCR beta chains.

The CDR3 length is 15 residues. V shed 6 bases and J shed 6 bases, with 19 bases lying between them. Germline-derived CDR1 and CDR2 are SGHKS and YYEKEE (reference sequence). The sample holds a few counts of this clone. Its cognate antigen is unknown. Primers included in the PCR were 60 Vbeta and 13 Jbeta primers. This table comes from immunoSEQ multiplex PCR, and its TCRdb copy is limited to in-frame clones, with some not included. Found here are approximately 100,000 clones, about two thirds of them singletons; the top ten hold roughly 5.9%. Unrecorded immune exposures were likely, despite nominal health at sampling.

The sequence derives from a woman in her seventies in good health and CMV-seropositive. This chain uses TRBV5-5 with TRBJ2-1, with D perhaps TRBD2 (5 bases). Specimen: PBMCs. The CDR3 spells CASTPLGPGSNEQFF. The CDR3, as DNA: TGTGCCAGCACCCCCCTGGGCCCGGGATCCAATGAGCAGTTCTTC.